The source of this T cell receptor beta chain is a study of blood T cell repertoires in COVID-19. Overall study context: The study drew acute and convalescent COVID-19 samples from the United States, Italy and Spain. Sample material is recorded as cDNA or gDNA derived from T cells, B-cell-depleted T cells, or PBMCs.

As originally analysed: Quantification of nucleated cells was approximated via reference gene primer amplification. The method was immunoSEQ multiplex PCR; TCRdb's version includes in-frame clones alone and lacks a portion of them. The V and J calls and the clone size are those of that table, but D and trimming were determined from the DNA. Among 200,000 to 250,000 clones listed, over 75% were seen once. Per the germline V gene, CDR1 is LGHNA and CDR2 is YNFKEQ. CDR3 length equals 17 residues. The J segment lost 2 bases and the V segment lost 4 bases, leaving 8 bases of the junction unmatched. The sequence was collected from a man aged 45 to 65 with acute or convalescent COVID-19. The rearrangement joins TRBV4-2 to TRBJ2-2, with 9 bases aligning to TRBD2. Sequencing input: peripheral blood. As DNA, the CDR3 is TGTGCCAGCAGCCTCTCTTATAGCGGGGGAAACACCGGGGAGCTGTTTTTT. Translated, it gives CASSLSYSGGNTGELFF.